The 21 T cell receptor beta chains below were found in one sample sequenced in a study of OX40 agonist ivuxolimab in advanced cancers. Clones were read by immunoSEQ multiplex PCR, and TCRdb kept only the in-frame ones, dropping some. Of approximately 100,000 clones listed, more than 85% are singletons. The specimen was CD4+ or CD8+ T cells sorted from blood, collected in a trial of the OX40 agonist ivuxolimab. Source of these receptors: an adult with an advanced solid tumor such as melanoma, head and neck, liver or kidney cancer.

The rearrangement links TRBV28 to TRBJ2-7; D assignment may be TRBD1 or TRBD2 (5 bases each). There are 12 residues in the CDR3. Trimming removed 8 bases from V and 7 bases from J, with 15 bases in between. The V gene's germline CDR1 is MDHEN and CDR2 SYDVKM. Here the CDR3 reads CASGDLLREQYF. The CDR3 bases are TGTGCCAGCGGGGACCTTCTGCGGGAGCAGTACTTC.

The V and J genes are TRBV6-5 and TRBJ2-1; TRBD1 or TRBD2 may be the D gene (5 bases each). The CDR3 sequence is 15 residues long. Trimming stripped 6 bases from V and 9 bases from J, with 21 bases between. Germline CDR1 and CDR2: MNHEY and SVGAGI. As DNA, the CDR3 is TGTGCCAGCAGAGACAAGTGGGGACGGCCTGGTGAGCAGTTCTTC. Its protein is CASRDKWGRPGEQFF.

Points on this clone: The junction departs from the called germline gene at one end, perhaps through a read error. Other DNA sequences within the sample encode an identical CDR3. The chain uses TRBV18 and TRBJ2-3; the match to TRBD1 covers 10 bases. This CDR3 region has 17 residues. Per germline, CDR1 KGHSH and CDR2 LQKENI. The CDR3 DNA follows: TGTGCTAGCTCACCACAGTCCGGGACAGGGGACACAGATACGCAGTATTTT. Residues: CASSPQSGTGDTDTQYF.

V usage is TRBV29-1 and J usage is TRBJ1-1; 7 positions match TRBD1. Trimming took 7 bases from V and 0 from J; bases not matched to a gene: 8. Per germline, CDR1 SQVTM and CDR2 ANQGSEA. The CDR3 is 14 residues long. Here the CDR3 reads CSARTGYMNTEAFF. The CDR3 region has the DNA TGCAGCGCTCGGACAGGTTATATGAACACTGAAGCTTTCTTT.

CDR3: CASSLARNSGANVLTF. The DNA for the CDR3 is TGTGCCAGCAGCTTAGCGCGAAACTCTGGGGCCAACGTCCTGACTTTC. The rearrangement links TRBV7-9 to TRBJ2-6; D call uncertain. Trimming took off 0 bases at V and 0 bases at J, with 6 bases between the two ends. CDR3 length: 16 residues. Germline values: CDR1 SEHNR, CDR2 FQNEAQ (reference sequence).

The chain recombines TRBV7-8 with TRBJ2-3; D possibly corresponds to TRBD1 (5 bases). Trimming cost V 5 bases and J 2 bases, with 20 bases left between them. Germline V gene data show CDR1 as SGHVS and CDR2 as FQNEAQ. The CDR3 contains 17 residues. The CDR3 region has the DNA TGTGCCAGCAGCCGCGACCATAGAGCAGGGAACACAGATACGCAGTATTTT. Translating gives CASSRDHRAGNTDTQYF.

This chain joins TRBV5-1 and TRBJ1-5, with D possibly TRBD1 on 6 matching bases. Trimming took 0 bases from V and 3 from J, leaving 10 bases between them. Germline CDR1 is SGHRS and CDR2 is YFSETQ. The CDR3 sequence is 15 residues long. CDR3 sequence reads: CASSLAPGANQPQHF. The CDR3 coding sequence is TGCGCCAGCAGCTTGGCCCCGGGGGCCAATCAGCCCCAGCATTTT.

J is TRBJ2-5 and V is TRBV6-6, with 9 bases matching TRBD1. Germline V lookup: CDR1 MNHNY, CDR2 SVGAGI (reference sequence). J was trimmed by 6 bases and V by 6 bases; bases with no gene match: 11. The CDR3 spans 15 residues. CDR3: CASRATQGAVKTQYF. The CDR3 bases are TGTGCCAGCAGAGCAACACAGGGGGCGGTAAAGACCCAGTACTTC.

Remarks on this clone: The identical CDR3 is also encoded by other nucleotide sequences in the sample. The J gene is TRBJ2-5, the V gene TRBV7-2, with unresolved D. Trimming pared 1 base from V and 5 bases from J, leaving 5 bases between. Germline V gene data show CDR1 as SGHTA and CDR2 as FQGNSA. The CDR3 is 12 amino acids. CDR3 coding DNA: TGTGCCAGCAGCTTAGTAGGGGAGACCCAGTACTTC. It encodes CASSLVGETQYF.

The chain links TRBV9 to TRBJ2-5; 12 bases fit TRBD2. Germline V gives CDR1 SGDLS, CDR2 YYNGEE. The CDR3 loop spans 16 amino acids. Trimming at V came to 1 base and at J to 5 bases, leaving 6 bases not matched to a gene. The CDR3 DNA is TGTGCCAGCAGCGTACTAGCGGGAGGGAAGGTTGAGACCCAGTACTTC. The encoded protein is CASSVLAGGKVETQYF.

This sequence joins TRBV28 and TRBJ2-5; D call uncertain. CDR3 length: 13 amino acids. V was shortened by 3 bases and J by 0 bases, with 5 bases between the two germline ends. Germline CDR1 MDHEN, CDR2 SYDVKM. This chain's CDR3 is CASSFRYQETQYF. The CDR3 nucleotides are TGTGCCAGCAGTTTCAGGTACCAAGAGACCCAGTACTTC.

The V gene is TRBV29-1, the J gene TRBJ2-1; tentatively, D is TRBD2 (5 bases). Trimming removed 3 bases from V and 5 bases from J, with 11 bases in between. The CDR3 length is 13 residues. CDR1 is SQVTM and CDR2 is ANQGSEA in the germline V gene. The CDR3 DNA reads TGCAGCGTTGATTCTAGCTACAACAATGAGCAGTTCTTC. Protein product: CSVDSSYNNEQFF.

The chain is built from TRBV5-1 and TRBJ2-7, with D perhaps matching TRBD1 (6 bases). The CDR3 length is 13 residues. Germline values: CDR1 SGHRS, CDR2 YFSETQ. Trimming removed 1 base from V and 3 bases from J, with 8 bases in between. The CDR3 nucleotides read TGCGCCAGCAGCTTGACAGGGAACTACGAGCAGTACTTC. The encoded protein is CASSLTGNYEQYF.

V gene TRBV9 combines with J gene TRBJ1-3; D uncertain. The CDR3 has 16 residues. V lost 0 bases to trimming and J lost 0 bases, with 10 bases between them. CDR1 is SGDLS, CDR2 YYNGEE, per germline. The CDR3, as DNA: TGTGCCAGCAGCGTAGGGAGCCTTACCTCTGGAAACACCATATATTTT. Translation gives CASSVGSLTSGNTIYF.

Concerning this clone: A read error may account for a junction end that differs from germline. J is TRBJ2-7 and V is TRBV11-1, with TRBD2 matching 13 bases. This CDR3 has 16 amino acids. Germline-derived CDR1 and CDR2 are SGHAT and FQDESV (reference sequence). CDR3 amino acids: CASSSRTSGRPYERYF. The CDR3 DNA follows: TGTGCCAGCAGCTCAAGGACTAGCGGGAGACCCTACGAGCGGTACTTC.

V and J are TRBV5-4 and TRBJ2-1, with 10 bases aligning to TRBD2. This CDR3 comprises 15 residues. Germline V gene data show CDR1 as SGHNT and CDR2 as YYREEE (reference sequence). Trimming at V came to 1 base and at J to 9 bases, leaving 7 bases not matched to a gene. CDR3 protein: CASSLPSGRAVEQFF. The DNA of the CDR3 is TGTGCCAGCAGCTTGCCCAGCGGGAGGGCCGTTGAGCAGTTCTTC. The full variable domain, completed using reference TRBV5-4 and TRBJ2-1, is ETGVTQSPTHLIKTRGQQVTLRCSSQSGHNTVSWYQQALGQGPQFIFQYYREEENGRGNFPPRFSGLQFPNYSSELNVNALELDDSALYLCASSLPSGRAVEQFFGPGTRLTVL.

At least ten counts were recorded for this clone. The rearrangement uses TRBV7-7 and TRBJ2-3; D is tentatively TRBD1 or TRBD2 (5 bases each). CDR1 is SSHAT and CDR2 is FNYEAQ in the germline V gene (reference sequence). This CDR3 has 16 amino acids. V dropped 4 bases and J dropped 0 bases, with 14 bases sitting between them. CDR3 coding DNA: TGTGCCAGCAGCTCCGGGGCAGGGCTTAGCACAGATACGCAGTATTTT. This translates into CASSSGAGLSTDTQYF.

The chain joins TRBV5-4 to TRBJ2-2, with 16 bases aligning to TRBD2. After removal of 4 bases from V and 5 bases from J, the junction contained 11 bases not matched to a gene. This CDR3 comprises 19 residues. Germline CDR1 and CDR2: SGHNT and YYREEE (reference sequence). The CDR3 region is CASSPSGTSGRGRTGELFF. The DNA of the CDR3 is TGTGCCAGCAGCCCGAGCGGGACTAGCGGGAGGGGAAGGACCGGGGAGCTGTTTTTT.

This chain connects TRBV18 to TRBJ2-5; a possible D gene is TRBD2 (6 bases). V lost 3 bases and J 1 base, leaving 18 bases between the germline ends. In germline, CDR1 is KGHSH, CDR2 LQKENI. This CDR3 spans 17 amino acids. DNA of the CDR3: TGTGCCAGCTCACCTCAAAGGAGGGTATCCCGCCAAGAGACCCAGTACTTC. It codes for CASSPQRRVSRQETQYF.

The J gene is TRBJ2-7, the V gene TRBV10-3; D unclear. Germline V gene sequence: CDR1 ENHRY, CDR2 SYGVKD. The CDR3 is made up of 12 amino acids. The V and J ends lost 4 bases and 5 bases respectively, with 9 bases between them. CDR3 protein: CAISVVGDEQYF. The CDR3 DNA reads TGTGCCATCAGTGTGGTGGGTGACGAGCAGTACTTC.

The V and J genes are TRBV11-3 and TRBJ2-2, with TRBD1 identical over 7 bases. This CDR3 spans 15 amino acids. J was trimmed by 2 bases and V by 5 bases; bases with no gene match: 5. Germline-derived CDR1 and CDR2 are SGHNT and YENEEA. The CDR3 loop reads CASSPQGSNTGELFF. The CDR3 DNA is TGTGCCAGCAGCCCACAGGGGTCTAACACCGGGGAGCTGTTTTTT. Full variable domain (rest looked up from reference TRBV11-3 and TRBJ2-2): EAGVVQSPRYKIIEKKQPVAFWCNPISGHNTLYWYLQNLGQGPELLIRYENEEAVDDSQLPKDRFSAERLKGVDSTLKIQPAELGDSAVYLCASSPQGSNTGELFFGEGSRLTVL.